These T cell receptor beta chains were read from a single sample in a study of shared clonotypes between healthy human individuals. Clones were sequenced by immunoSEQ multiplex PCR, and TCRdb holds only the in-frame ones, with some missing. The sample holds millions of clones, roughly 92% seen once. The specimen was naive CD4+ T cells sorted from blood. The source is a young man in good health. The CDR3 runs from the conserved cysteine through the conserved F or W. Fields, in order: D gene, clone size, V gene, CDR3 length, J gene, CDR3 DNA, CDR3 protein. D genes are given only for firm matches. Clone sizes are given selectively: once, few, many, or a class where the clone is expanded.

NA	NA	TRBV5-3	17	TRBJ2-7	TGTGCCAGAAGCTTAAGTTTAGTTGGCGCTAGCGAGGACGAGCAGTACTTC	CARSLSLVGASEDEQYF
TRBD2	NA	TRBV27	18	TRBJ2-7	TGTGCCAGCAGTTTCTCCACCCCGGGACTAGCGGGAGGGGGCGAGCAGTACTTC	CASSFSTPGLAGGGEQYF
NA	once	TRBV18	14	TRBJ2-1	TGTGCCAGCTCACCACCGAACAGCGGAGAGGAGGTGTTCTTC	CASSPPNSGEEVFF
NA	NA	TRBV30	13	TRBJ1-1	TGTGCCTGGAGTGTCGATCGGTTTGGTGAAGCTTTCTTT	CAWSVDRFGEAFF
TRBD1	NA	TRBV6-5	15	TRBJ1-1	TGTGCCAGCAGTTCCCTGGGACAGGGGAACACTGAAGCTTTCTTT	CASSSLGQGNTEAFF
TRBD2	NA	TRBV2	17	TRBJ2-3	TGTGCCACTGGAGGGGCTAGCGGGAGGGAGGGGACAGATACGCAGTATTTT	CATGGASGREGTDTQYF
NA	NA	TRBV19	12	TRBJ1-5	TGTGCCAGTAGTTTCAGGAATCAGCCCCAGCATTTT	CASSFRNQPQHF
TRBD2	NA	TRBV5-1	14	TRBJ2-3	TGCGCCAGCAGAGCGGGAGGGGCCACAGATACGCAGTATTTT	CASRAGGATDTQYF
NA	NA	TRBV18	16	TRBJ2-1	TGTGCCAGCTCACCACCTGGCAGGTCGTCCTACAATGAGCAGTTCTTC	CASSPPGRSSYNEQFF
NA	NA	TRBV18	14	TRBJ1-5	TGTGCCAGCTCGCAATTTGTAGTCGGCCAGCCCCAGCATTTT	CASSQFVVGQPQHF
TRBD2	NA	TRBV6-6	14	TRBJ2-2	TGTGCCAGCAGTACTAGCGGATTGACCGGGGAGCTGTTTTTT	CASSTSGLTGELFF
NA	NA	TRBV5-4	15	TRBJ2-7	TGTGCCAGCAGCCCCGGTGTGGGTCCCTTCGGCGAGCAGTACTTC	CASSPGVGPFGEQYF
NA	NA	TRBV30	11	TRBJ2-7	TGTGCCTGGAACGGGGGTTACGAGCAGTACTTC	CAWNGGYEQYF
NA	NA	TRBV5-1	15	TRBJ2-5	TGCGCCAGCAGCCAATCCCCAGGGACCTCCAAGACCCAGTACTTC	CASSQSPGTSKTQYF
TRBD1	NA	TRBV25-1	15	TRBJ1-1	TGTGCCAGCAGTTCCGGACAGGGGCGGATCACTGAAGCTTTCTTT	CASSSGQGRITEAFF
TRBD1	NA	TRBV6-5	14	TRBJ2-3	TGTGCCAGCAGTTTCGACAGGGGCACAGATACGCAGTATTTT	CASSFDRGTDTQYF
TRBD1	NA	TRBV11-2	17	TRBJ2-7	TGTGCCAGCAGCCCGGGGGCCGGACAGGGAAACGATTTAGAGCAGTACTTC	CASSPGAGQGNDLEQYF
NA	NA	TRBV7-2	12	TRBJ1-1	TGTGCCAGCAGCCCCTCAGGGACTGAAGCTTTCTTT	CASSPSGTEAFF
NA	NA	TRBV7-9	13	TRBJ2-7	TGTGCCAGCAGCCTTGACCCCCGGTACGAGCAGTACTTC	CASSLDPRYEQYF
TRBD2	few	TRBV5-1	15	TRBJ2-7	TGCGCCAGCAGCTTCACCGGGACTAGCGGGCCAGAGCAGTACTTC	CASSFTGTSGPEQYF
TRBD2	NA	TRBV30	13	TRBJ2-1	TGTGCCTGGAATCGGGAGGCCTACAATGAGCAGTTCTTC	CAWNREAYNEQFF
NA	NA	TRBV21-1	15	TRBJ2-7	TGTGCCAGCAGCACCAATTCACCCAGGAGTTACGAGCAGTACTTC	CASSTNSPRSYEQYF
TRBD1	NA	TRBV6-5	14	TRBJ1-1	TGTGCCAGCAGTCCTAATACAGGGGTCACTGAAGCTTTCTTT	CASSPNTGVTEAFF
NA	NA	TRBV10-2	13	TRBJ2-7	TGCGCCACCAGGGAAGGTATGTCCTACGAGCAGTACTTC	CATREGMSYEQYF
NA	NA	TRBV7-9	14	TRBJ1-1	TGTGCCAGCAGCCCGGACGGACTGAACACTGAAGCTTTCTTT	CASSPDGLNTEAFF
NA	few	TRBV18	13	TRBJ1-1	TGTGCCAGCTCACCGCAGAGGAACACTGAAGCTTTCTTT	CASSPQRNTEAFF
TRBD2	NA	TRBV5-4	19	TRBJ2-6	TGTGCCAGCAGCTTGGGGGGGCTAGCGGGTACCTCTGGGGCCAACGTCCTGACTTTC	CASSLGGLAGTSGANVLTF
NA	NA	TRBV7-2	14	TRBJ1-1	TGTGCCAGCAGCTTACTTCCAACGGACACTGAAGCTTTCTTT	CASSLLPTDTEAFF
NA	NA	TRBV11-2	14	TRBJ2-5	TGTGCCAGCAGCCCTCGGGACCCGGAGGGGACCCAGTACTTC	CASSPRDPEGTQYF
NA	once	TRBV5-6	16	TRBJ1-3	TGTGCCAGCAGCTTTTTTTGGAAGCCCTCTGGAAACACCATATATTTT	CASSFFWKPSGNTIYF
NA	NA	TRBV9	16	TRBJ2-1	TGTGCCAGCAGCCCATCCGGCGGGACTCCCTACAATGAGCAGTTCTTC	CASSPSGGTPYNEQFF
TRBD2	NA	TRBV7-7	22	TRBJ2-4	TGTGCTAGCAGCTTAGCGGCGAACCCCGCGCCTAGGGAGGGAATAGCCAAAAACATTCAGTACTTC	CASSLAANPAPREGIAKNIQYF
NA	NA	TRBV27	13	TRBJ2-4	TGTGCCAGCAAGGGGTGGGCCACAAACATTCAGTACTTC	CASKGWATNIQYF
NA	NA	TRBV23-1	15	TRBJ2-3	TGCGCCAGCAACTACTACCCGATTAGCACAGATACGCAGTATTTT	CASNYYPISTDTQYF
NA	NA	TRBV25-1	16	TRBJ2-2	TGTGCCAGCAGTGAATCAGGGCAGGGGATGAGGGGGGAGCTGTTTTTT	CASSESGQGMRGELFF
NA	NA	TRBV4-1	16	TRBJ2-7	TGCGCCAGCAGCCAAGTGGGGGGGCAGACAATGTACGAGCAGTACTTC	CASSQVGGQTMYEQYF
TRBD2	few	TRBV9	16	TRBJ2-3	TGTGCCAGCAGCGTAGCCGGCGGGGGGGCGGATGATACGCAGTATTTT	CASSVAGGGADDTQYF
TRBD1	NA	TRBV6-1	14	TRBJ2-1	TGTGCCAGCTGCCGACAGGGGCGCTACGATGAGCAGTTCTTC	CASCRQGRYDEQFF
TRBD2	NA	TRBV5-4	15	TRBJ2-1	TGTGCCAGCAACCGGGCATTAGCGGGATACGATGAGCAGTTCTTC	CASNRALAGYDEQFF
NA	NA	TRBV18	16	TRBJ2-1	TGTGCCAGCTCACGTCAGGGTCAGGTCTCCTACAATGAGCAGTTCTTC	CASSRQGQVSYNEQFF
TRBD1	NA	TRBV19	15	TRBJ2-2	TGTGCCAGTAGTACGACAGGGGGTTCCACCGGGGAGCTGTTTTTT	CASSTTGGSTGELFF
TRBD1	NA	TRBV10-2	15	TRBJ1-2	TGCGCCAGCAGTGAGGGGACAGGGAGAAGCTATGGCTACACCTTC	CASSEGTGRSYGYTF